The T cell receptor beta chain under discussion was sequenced for a study of human T cells and chemical hapten exposure. In the study overall: Diphenylcyclopropenone was applied weekly to patients' scalps across the roughly 23-week study.

There are 14 residues in the CDR3. Per germline, CDR1 SGHRS and CDR2 YFSETQ. Between the trimmed V and J ends, which lost 7 bases and 7 bases, there was a span of 18 bases. This clonotype has just a few counts. How the authors handled the data: Samples held a median of roughly 100,000 TCRs, range 23,224–690,600. TCRdb ran MiXCR on the RACE reads and lists one entry per CDR3 protein. These V and J calls originate from TCRdb's pipeline instead of the authors' own analysis. Among some 70,000 distinct CDR3 sequences listed, roughly 11% were seen once. Time point of the sample: pre-sensitization, week 0. The treatment is: therapeutic diphenylcyclopropenone sensitization with weekly scalp DPC.

The sequencing here drew on whole blood, taken in connection with sensitization to the hapten diphenylcyclopropenone (DPC). This rearrangement joins TRBV5-1 to TRBJ2-1, with TRBD1 as a possible D gene (5 bases). This sequence was found in a woman aged 50 to 65 with alopecia areata. Some clones in this sample may be carry-over from other donors' samples. CDR3 nucleotides: TGCGCCAGCTTCGGGCCGAACCAGGGAAATGAGCAGTTCTTC. Encoded protein: CASFGPNQGNEQFF.